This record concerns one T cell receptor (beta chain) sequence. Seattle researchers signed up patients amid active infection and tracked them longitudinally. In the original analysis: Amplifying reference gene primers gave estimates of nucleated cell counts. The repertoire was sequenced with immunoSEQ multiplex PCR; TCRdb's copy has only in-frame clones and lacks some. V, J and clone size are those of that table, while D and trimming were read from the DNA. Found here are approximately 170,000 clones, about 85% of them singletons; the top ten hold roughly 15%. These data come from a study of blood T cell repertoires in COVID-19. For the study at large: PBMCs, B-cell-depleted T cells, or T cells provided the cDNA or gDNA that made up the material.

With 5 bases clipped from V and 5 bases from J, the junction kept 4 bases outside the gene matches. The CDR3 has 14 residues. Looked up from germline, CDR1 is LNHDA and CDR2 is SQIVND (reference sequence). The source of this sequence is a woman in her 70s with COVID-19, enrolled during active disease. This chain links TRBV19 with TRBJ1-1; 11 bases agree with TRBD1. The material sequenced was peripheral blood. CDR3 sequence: CASSVGTGGTEAFF. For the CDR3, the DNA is TGTGCCAGTAGTGTTGGGACAGGGGGTACTGAAGCTTTCTTT.